Listed below are T cell receptor beta chains from one sample, sequenced in a study of OX40 agonist ivuxolimab in advanced cancers. Using immunoSEQ multiplex PCR, the repertoire was profiled, and TCRdb retains in-frame clones only, with some absent. Of 45,000 or so clones listed, 80% are singletons. The material was CD4+ or CD8+ T cells sorted from blood, obtained in a trial of the OX40 agonist ivuxolimab. All receptors come from an adult with an advanced solid tumor such as melanoma, head and neck, liver or kidney cancer. Both conserved end residues are part of each CDR3. D genes are given only for firm matches. Rows give clone size only sometimes, using once, few, many, or a class for an expanded clone.

abundance,j_gene,d_gene,v_gene,CDR3aa,CDR3nt
NA,TRBJ2-2,NA,TRBV18,CASSSGTGELFF,TGTGCCAGCTCATCCGGCACCGGGGAGCTGTTTTTT
NA,TRBJ1-4,TRBD1,TRBV27,CASRRQGAYEKLFF,TGTGCCAGCAGAAGACAGGGGGCGTATGAAAAACTGTTTTTT
NA,TRBJ2-7,TRBD2,TRBV23-1,CASRGGESEQYF,TGCGCCAGCAGGGGGGGGGAGTCCGAGCAGTACTTC
NA,TRBJ1-1,NA,TRBV19,CASRSLLNTEAFF,TGTGCCAGTAGAAGCCTATTGAACACTGAAGCTTTCTTT
NA,TRBJ1-1,NA,TRBV2,CASSLLTMNTEAFF,TGTGCCAGCAGTTTGCTGACCATGAACACTGAAGCTTTCTTT
NA,TRBJ2-7,NA,TRBV6-6,CASSPRQVKYEQCF,TGTGCCAGCAGTCCTCGACAGGTCAAATACGAGCAGTGCTTC
NA,TRBJ2-2,NA,TRBV15,CATSRRSSNTGELFF,TGTGCCACCAGCAGGCGGTCTTCGAACACCGGGGAGCTGTTTTTT
NA,TRBJ2-7,NA,TRBV28,CASSLRGTKQYF,TGTGCCAGCAGTTTAAGGGGGACGAAGCAGTACTTC
NA,TRBJ1-2,TRBD1,TRBV4-3,CASSQEVTGGGLNYGYTF,TGCGCCAGCAGCCAAGAGGTGACAGGGGGCGGACTAAACTATGGCTACACCTTC
NA,TRBJ1-4,NA,TRBV6-6,CASSPLPGGNEKLFF,TGTGCCAGCAGTCCCCTCCCCGGGGGTAATGAAAAACTGTTTTTT
few,TRBJ2-7,TRBD2,TRBV29-1,CSVEISGTSGTYEQYF,TGCAGCGTTGAAATTTCTGGGACTAGCGGAACCTACGAGCAGTACTTC
NA,TRBJ2-7,NA,TRBV27,CASSPSGLEQYF,TGTGCCAGCAGTCCGTCGGGGCTGGAGCAGTACTTC
NA,TRBJ2-5,TRBD2,TRBV7-2,CASSPPASGGLETQYF,TGTGCCAGCAGCCCCCCAGCTAGCGGTGGGTTAGAGACCCAGTACTTC